The 5 T cell receptor beta chains listed next were all sequenced from one sample in a study of T cells in Graves' hyperthyroidism and ophthalmopathy. Amplification yielded TCR beta CDR3 regions, with RNA transcripts as the source. The HTBI primer set served for first-round RT-PCR of the TCR CDR3. TCRdb ran MiXCR on the multiplex PCR reads and lists one entry per CDR3 protein. The sample includes around 700,000 distinct CDR3 sequences, roughly 20% of them seen just once. The specimen was blood. The source of these receptors is a woman in her forties or fifties with Graves' hyperthyroidism that later progressed to Graves' ophthalmopathy.

This clonotype was seen repeatedly, ten times or more. The rearrangement joins TRBV3-1 to TRBJ2-2; 9 bases are a match to TRBD1. J gave up 3 bases and V 1 base, and 0 bases lay outside the gene matches. Germline V gene sequence: CDR1 LGHDT, CDR2 YNNKEL (reference sequence). The CDR3 length is 15 residues. CDR3 region: CASSQGTGDTGELFF. The CDR3 nucleotides read TGTGCCAGCAGCCAAGGGACAGGGGACACCGGGGAGCTGTTTTTT.

At least ten counts were recorded for this clonotype. The gene calls are TRBV27 and TRBJ1-1; tentatively, D is TRBD1 (6 bases). Deletions cut 7 bases from V and 1 base from J, with 10 bases between. The CDR3 runs 13 residues. Looked up from germline, CDR1 is MNHEY and CDR2 is SMNVEV (reference sequence). CDR3 residues: CASMWGPNTEAFF. The CDR3 DNA reads as TGTGCCAGCATGTGGGGGCCGAACACTGAAGCTTTCTTT.

The table lists this clonotype with a count of one. A much larger clone differs from this one at a single base, so this may be a read error. The V call is TRBV7-9, the J call TRBJ2-1; 10 bases fit TRBD1. The end of the DNA fits TRBJ2-7 better, so the J call may be wrong. Germline CDR1 reads SEHNR; CDR2 reads FQNEAQ (reference sequence). The CDR3 sequence is 17 residues long. The CDR3 bases are TGTGCCAGCAGCCCGACTGGGGGACAGGGGATATACAATGAGCAGTACTTC. This codes for CASSPTGGQGIYNEQYF.

V is TRBV15 and J is TRBJ1-3, with TRBD1 as a possible D gene (5 bases). CDR3 length: 15 amino acids. Trimming removed 1 base from V and 0 bases from J, with 7 bases in between. Germline loops: CDR1 LNHNV, CDR2 YYDKDF (reference sequence). CDR3 in DNA: TGTGCCACCAGCAGAGGACAGAGCTCTGGAAACACCATATATTTT. This gives the protein CATSRGQSSGNTIYF.

The table lists this clonotype with many counts. The gene calls are TRBV18 and TRBJ1-6; no clear D gene. The CDR3 consists of 13 residues. Germline assignment: CDR1 KGHSH and CDR2 LQKENI. The germline V and J ends were trimmed by 2 bases and 7 bases, with 6 bases remaining between them. The CDR3 protein is CASSPAPNSPLHF. Written as DNA, the CDR3 is TGTGCCAGCTCACCAGCCCCAAATTCACCCCTCCACTTT.